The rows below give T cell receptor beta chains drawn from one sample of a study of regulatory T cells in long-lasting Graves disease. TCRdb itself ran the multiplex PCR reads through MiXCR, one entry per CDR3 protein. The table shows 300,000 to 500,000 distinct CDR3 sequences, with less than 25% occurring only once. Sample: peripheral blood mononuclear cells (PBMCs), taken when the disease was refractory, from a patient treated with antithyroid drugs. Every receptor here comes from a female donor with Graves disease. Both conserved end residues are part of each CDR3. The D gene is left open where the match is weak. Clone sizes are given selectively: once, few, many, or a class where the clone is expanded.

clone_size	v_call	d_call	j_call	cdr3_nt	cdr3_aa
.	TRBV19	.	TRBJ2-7	TGTGCCAGTAGTCTCACAGTCCTCTACGAGCAGTACTTC	CASSLTVLYEQYF
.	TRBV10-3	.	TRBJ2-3	TGTGCCATCAGTGAGTCGATGTCTAGCGAGGCAGATACGCAGTATTTT	CAISESMSSEADTQYF
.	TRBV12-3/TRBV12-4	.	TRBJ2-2	TGTGCCAGCAGTTTAGGCGGCATGGACACCGGGGAGCTGTTTTTT	CASSLGGMDTGELFF
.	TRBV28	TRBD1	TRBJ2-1	TGTGCCAGCAGTTTGCGACAGGGAAGCAGGCAGTTCTTC	CASSLRQGSRQFF
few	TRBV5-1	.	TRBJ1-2	TGCGCCAGCAGCGAATTCCCCGGGGACAACTATGGCTACACCTTC	CASSEFPGDNYGYTF
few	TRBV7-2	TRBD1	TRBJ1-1	TGTGCCAGCAGCTTAGCTCGGACAGGGCCTTTCTTT	CASSLARTGPFF
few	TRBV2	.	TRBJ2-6	TGTGCCAGCAGACGGGGATCTGGGGCCAACGTCCTGACTTTC	CASRRGSGANVLTF
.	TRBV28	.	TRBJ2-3	TGTGCCAGCAGTGCCTCCTTGGATGGGGCAGATACGCAGTATTTT	CASSASLDGADTQYF
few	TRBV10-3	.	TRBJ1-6	TGTGCCATCAGTGAGTCCGGTCGAGGGAATTCACCCCTCCACTTT	CAISESGRGNSPLHF
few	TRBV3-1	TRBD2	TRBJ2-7	TGTGCCAGCAGCCTCACCGGGACTAGCGAATACGAGCAGTACTTC	CASSLTGTSEYEQYF
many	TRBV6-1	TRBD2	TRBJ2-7	TGTGCCAGCAGTCCAAGCGGGAGTCCGACCTACGAGCAGTACTTC	CASSPSGSPTYEQYF
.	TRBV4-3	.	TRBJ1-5	TGCGCCAGCAGCCAGACTCAGGCCCCCCGGGAGCCCCAGCATTTT	CASSQTQAPREPQHF
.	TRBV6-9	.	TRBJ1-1	TGTGCCAGCAGTTCTCAGGGGCGCTGGAACACTGAAGCTTTCTTT	CASSSQGRWNTEAFF
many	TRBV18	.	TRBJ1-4	TGTGCCAGCTCACCACCAGCGGGACGGATCGTAGAAAAACTGTTTTTT	CASSPPAGRIVEKLFF
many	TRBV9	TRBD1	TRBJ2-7	TGTGCCAGCAGCCCCGGGTCGACAGGGGCTGTCGAGCAGTACTTC	CASSPGSTGAVEQYF
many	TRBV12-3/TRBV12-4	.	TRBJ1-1	TGTGCCAGCAGTTTAGGAGGTGGGGGGGGAGGAGCTTTCTTT	CASSLGGGGGGAFF
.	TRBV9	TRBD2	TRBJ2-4	TGTGCCAGCAGCCGGAGCGGGGTAGCCAAAAACATTCAGTACTTC	CASSRSGVAKNIQYF
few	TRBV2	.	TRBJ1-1	TGTGCCAGCAGTGAATTCGCCGGACAGAACCGCGAAGCTTTCTTT	CASSEFAGQNREAFF
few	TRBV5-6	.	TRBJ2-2	TGTGCCAGCAGCTTGGTGGGAGCGAGCGGGGAGCTGTTTTTT	CASSLVGASGELFF
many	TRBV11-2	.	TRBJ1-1	TGTGCCAGCAGCTTAGATCAGATTGCGAACACTGAAGCTTTCTTT	CASSLDQIANTEAFF
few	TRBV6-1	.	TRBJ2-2	TGTGCCAGCAGTGACGCCTCGGGACATCGCGGGGAGCTGTTTTTT	CASSDASGHRGELFF
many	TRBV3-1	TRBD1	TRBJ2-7	TGTGCCAGCAGCCCATCCGGGACAGGGGCCTACGAGCAGTACTTC	CASSPSGTGAYEQYF
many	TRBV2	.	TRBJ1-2	TGTGCCAGCAGTGAAGGCGAGGGGATCGGCTATGGCTACACCTTC	CASSEGEGIGYGYTF
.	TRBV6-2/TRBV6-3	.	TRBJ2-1	TGTGCCAGCAGTTACAAGGGAAACTACAATGAGCAGTTCTTC	CASSYKGNYNEQFF
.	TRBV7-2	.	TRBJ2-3	TGTGCCAGCAGCTTATGGTCGGGGACCGCGGTTTGGCAGTATTTT	CASSLWSGTAVWQYF
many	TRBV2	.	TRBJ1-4	TGTGCCGGTCGGAGGGGGTTTGCAACTAATGAAAAACTGTTTTTT	CAGRRGFATNEKLFF
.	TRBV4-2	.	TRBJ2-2	TGTGCCAGCAGCCAAGAAGCAGGAGGTATAGGGGCCGGGGAGCTGTTTTTT	CASSQEAGGIGAGELFF
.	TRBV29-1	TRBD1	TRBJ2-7	TGCAGCGTTATTTTCGGACAGGGGAACTACGAGCAGTACTTC	CSVIFGQGNYEQYF
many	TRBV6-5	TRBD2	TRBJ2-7	TGTGCCAGCAGTTACGGGGCCCCGGGACTAGCGGGAGGGTATAACTACGAGCAGTACTTC	CASSYGAPGLAGGYNYEQYF
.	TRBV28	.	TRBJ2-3	TGTGCCAGCACCAGGCAAGATACGCAGTATTTT	CASTRQDTQYF
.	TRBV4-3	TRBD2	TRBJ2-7	TGCGCCAGCAGCCAAGATCCCGCGGGAGTCTACGAGCAGTACTTC	CASSQDPAGVYEQYF
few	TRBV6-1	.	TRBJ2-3	TGTGCCAGCAGTAACCGACTAGATGGAGATACGCAGTATTTT	CASSNRLDGDTQYF
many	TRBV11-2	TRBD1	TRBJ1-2	TGTGCCAGCAGCTCCCCGCCGTTGGACAGGGGTTGGAATGGCTACACCTTC	CASSSPPLDRGWNGYTF
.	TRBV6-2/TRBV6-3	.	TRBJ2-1	TGTGCCAGCAGCATGGGACCCATCTACAATGAGCAGTTCTTC	CASSMGPIYNEQFF
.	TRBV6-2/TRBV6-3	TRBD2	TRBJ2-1	TGTGCCAGCAAGAAACGGGGGGTACTTAATGAGCAGTTCTTC	CASKKRGVLNEQFF
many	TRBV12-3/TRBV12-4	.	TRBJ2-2	TGTGCCAGCGCCCGAGATCCCAGGGGCACCGGGGAGCTGTTTTTT	CASARDPRGTGELFF
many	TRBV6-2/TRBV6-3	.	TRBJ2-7	TGTGCCAGCAGCACGATCGGAGGGGGAAGATTCGACGAGCAGTACTTC	CASSTIGGGRFDEQYF
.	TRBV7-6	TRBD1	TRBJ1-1	TGTGCCAGCAGCCCCCCGACAGGGGAAGGGACTGAAGCTTTCTTT	CASSPPTGEGTEAFF
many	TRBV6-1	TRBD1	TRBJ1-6	TGTGCCAGCACACAGGGGCCATATAATTCACCCCTCCACTTT	CASTQGPYNSPLHF
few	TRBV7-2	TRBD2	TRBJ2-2	TGTGCCAGCAGCTCTGGACTAGCGGGATGGGTCACCGGGGAGCTGTTTTTT	CASSSGLAGWVTGELFF
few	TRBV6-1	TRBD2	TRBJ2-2	TGTGCCAGCAGGAATAGCGGGAGGGCCCCCACCGGGGAGCTGTTTTTT	CASRNSGRAPTGELFF
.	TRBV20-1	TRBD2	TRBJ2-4	TGCAGTGCTAGCACGTTAGCGGGAGGGGGGGCCAAAAACATTCAGTACTTC	CSASTLAGGGAKNIQYF